These T cell receptor beta chains were read from a single sample in a study of blood T cell repertoires in COVID-19. TCRdb's copy holds only in-frame clones and misses some; the assay was immunoSEQ multiplex PCR. The sample includes tens of thousands of clones, about 83% of them seen just once. The sequenced sample consisted of peripheral blood. These receptors originate from a woman older than 75 with acute or convalescent COVID-19. CDR3s include the opening cysteine and the closing phenylalanine or tryptophan. Fields, in order: D gene, clone size, J gene, V gene, CDR3 DNA, CDR3 protein. A D gene is named only where the DNA matches it firmly. Clone size is not always given. Where it is, it says once, few, many or a class for expanded clones.

TRBD1 | . | TRBJ1-4 | TRBV5-1 | TGCGCCAGCAGCTCTGGACAGGTAGAAGAAAAACTGTTTTTT | CASSSGQVEEKLFF
. | . | TRBJ1-5 | TRBV19 | TGTGCCAGTAGTAAAAATGGAGGGAATCAGCCCCAGCATTTT | CASSKNGGNQPQHF
TRBD1 | . | TRBJ1-1 | TRBV29-1 | TGCAGCGGCGACAGGGCGAACACTGAAGCTTTCTTT | CSGDRANTEAFF
. | . | TRBJ2-7 | TRBV9 | TGTGCCAGCAGCGTAGGAGGGGCGGGGGAGCAGTACTTC | CASSVGGAGEQYF
. | . | TRBJ1-2 | TRBV5-6 | TGTGCCAGCGCGAACCGCGCGCAGGCCCTATTTGGCTACACCTTC | CASANRAQALFGYTF
TRBD1 | . | TRBJ2-2 | TRBV2 | TGTGCCAGCGGCCGGGACAGCAACACCGGGGAGCTGTTTTTT | CASGRDSNTGELFF
TRBD2 | once | TRBJ2-3 | TRBV5-1 | TGCGCCAGCAGCTTGGAGTCTGCGGGGGGCCTAGATACGCAGTATTTT | CASSLESAGGLDTQYF
TRBD1 | . | TRBJ2-3 | TRBV2 | TGTGCCAGAGGGACAGGGGTGACAGATACGCAGTATTTT | CARGTGVTDTQYF
TRBD2 | . | TRBJ2-3 | TRBV3-1/TRBV3-2 | TGTGCCAGCAGCCAACCCCTGGGCGGGGGGGCCTCAGATACGCAGTATTTT | CASSQPLGGGASDTQYF
. | few | TRBJ1-4 | TRBV7-2 | TGTGCCAGCAGCTCATCAGGGGTAACTAATGAAAAACTGTTTTTT | CASSSSGVTNEKLFF
. | . | TRBJ1-6 | TRBV30 | TGTGCCTGGAGTGCGGGACTCTACGGGCCCTACCTCCACTTT | CAWSAGLYGPYLHF
. | . | TRBJ1-2 | TRBV13 | TGTGCCAGCAGCCATTCCGGACGGACTTATGGCTACACCTTC | CASSHSGRTYGYTF
. | . | TRBJ1-1 | TRBV11-2 | TGTGCCAGCAGCTTATGGGTCCAGGTCGGCACTGAAGCTTTCTTT | CASSLWVQVGTEAFF
TRBD1 | . | TRBJ1-4 | TRBV24-1 | TGTGCCACCAGTGATCCACACAGGGGGAAGGATGAAAAACTGTTTTTT | CATSDPHRGKDEKLFF
TRBD1 | . | TRBJ2-2 | TRBV5-1 | TGCGCCAGCAGCCAAGGGGGCCGGGACGGGGAGCTGTTTTTT | CASSQGGRDGELFF
. | . | TRBJ1-2 | TRBV10-3 | TGTGCCATCAGCCTGCAGGGGGGCTACACCTTC | CAISLQGGYTF
. | . | TRBJ2-1 | TRBV6-5 | TGTGCCAGCAGCCTCAGGGTATCGGCCAATGAGCAGTTCTTC | CASSLRVSANEQFF
. | . | TRBJ2-1 | TRBV7-8 | TGTGCCAGCAGCTTAGCGCTAGGCAGTTCGTTAGAGCAGTTCTTC | CASSLALGSSLEQFF
. | . | TRBJ1-5 | TRBV4-2 | TGTGCCAGCAGCCCGGAGAGGATTGGGAATCAGCCCCAGCATTTT | CASSPERIGNQPQHF
TRBD1 | . | TRBJ1-5 | TRBV3-1/TRBV3-2 | TGTGCCAGCAGCTACGGACAGGGTACTCAGCCCCAGCATTTT | CASSYGQGTQPQHF
. | . | TRBJ2-7 | TRBV12-3/TRBV12-4 | TGTGCCAGCAGTTTCCGGAGCTACGAGCAGTACTTC | CASSFRSYEQYF
TRBD1 | once | TRBJ1-5 | TRBV27 | TGTGCCAGCAGTCCCGGACAGGGGCATCAGCCCCAGCATTTT | CASSPGQGHQPQHF
. | . | TRBJ1-6 | TRBV7-9 | TGTGCCAGCAGCGCAGGGGACAATTCACCCCTCCACTTT | CASSAGDNSPLHF
. | . | TRBJ1-2 | TRBV3-1/TRBV3-2 | TGTGCCAGCAGCCCCAACCCGGGAGGCTTCTATGGCTACACCTTC | CASSPNPGGFYGYTF
. | . | TRBJ2-1 | TRBV24-1 | TGTGCCACCAGTGACGTCGTGGCGGGAAAGTCCTACAATGAGCAGTTCTTC | CATSDVVAGKSYNEQFF
. | . | TRBJ1-6 | TRBV5-1 | TGCGCCAGCAGCCCCACGGAGGGGAATTCACCCCTCCACTTT | CASSPTEGNSPLHF
. | . | TRBJ2-4 | TRBV19 | TGTGCCAGTAGTACAGAGACAGCAACCAAAAACATTCAGTACTTC | CASSTETATKNIQYF
TRBD2 | . | TRBJ2-3 | TRBV5-4 | TGTGCCAGCAGTTACCCCCTAGCGGGGACAGATACGCAGTATTTT | CASSYPLAGTDTQYF
. | few | TRBJ1-5 | TRBV5-6 | TGTGCCAGCAGCTCTCGACAGAATAGCAATCAGCCCCAGCATTTT | CASSSRQNSNQPQHF
. | . | TRBJ1-1 | TRBV5-4 | TGTGCCAGCTCCGCGGCACCGAACACTGAAGCTTTCTTT | CASSAAPNTEAFF
TRBD1 | . | TRBJ1-2 | TRBV2 | TGTGCCAGCAGTGAAGTACAGGGGGGAGGCTACACCTTC | CASSEVQGGGYTF
. | . | TRBJ1-5 | TRBV5-8 | TGTGCCAGCAGCTTTTATTCTACGAGGATCAATCAGCCCCAGCATTTT | CASSFYSTRINQPQHF
TRBD2 | . | TRBJ2-1 | TRBV13 | TGTGCCAGCAGCTTAGTAGCGGGGCAGAAAAATGAGCAGTTCTTC | CASSLVAGQKNEQFF
. | . | TRBJ1-3 | TRBV7-8 | TGTGCCAGCAGACCGACTGCCAGCTCTGGAAACACCATATATTTT | CASRPTASSGNTIYF
. | . | TRBJ1-2 | TRBV6-6 | TGTGCCAGCAGTCCGCAGGGGATCTATGGCTACACCTTC | CASSPQGIYGYTF
. | . | TRBJ2-7 | TRBV28 | TGTGCCAGCAGTCCCAACATTGTGCGCGGCCACGAGCAGTACTTC | CASSPNIVRGHEQYF
TRBD1 | few | TRBJ1-1 | TRBV29-1 | TGCAGCGCTGGACAGGGATACACTGAAGCTTTCTTT | CSAGQGYTEAFF
. | . | TRBJ1-2 | TRBV19 | TGTGCCAGTAGTACCCTAGACAGGACGGGCTACACCTTC | CASSTLDRTGYTF
TRBD1 | . | TRBJ1-2 | TRBV2 | TGTGCCAGCAGCCGGGACAGCGTCTATGGCTACACCTTC | CASSRDSVYGYTF
. | . | TRBJ1-2 | TRBV7-9 | TGTGCCAGCAGCTCTGCCCCGACGGGTGGTGGCTACACCTTC | CASSSAPTGGGYTF
. | . | TRBJ1-5 | TRBV19 | TGTGCCAGTAACATGGGGAGTTATAGCAATCAGCCCCAGCATTTT | CASNMGSYSNQPQHF
. | . | TRBJ1-2 | TRBV4-3 | TGCGCCAGCAGCCAAGATGCGAATATGGACTATGGCTACACCTTC | CASSQDANMDYGYTF
TRBD2 | once | TRBJ2-1 | TRBV10-3 | TGTGCCATCAGTGACGGCGGGGGGGTAAAAAATGAGCAGTTCTTC | CAISDGGGVKNEQFF
. | . | TRBJ1-4 | TRBV4-1 | TGCGCCAGCCTGGGGCAGAACGGTAATGAAAAACTGTTTTTT | CASLGQNGNEKLFF
. | . | TRBJ2-1 | TRBV5-5 | TGTGCCAGCAGCTTGGGGCCGGGGAGAGCCTACAATGAGCAGTTCTTC | CASSLGPGRAYNEQFF
TRBD1 | few | TRBJ1-5 | TRBV28 | TGTGCCAGCAGCCCTAGGGGACAGAGTAGCAATCAGCCCCAGCATTTT | CASSPRGQSSNQPQHF
. | . | TRBJ2-3 | TRBV3-1/TRBV3-2 | TGTGCCAGCAGCCATCCCCCTATCAGCGATGAACCAGATACGCAGTATTTT | CASSHPPISDEPDTQYF
. | . | TRBJ1-1 | TRBV19 | TGTGCCAGTAGTACCGGGTCTATGAACACTGAAGCTTTCTTT | CASSTGSMNTEAFF
TRBD1 | . | TRBJ2-5 | TRBV10-3 | TGTGCCATCAGTGAGTCGTCTTTTAGTCAGGGGGAAGAGACCCAGTACTTC | CAISESSFSQGEETQYF
. | . | TRBJ1-1 | TRBV30 | TGTGCCTGGAGTGAGACGGGGAGGGCAGCTAACACTGAAGCTTTCTTT | CAWSETGRAANTEAFF
TRBD2 | . | TRBJ2-3 | TRBV19 | TGTGCCAGTAGCCTCGCTAGCGGGCACACAGATACGCAGTATTTT | CASSLASGHTDTQYF
TRBD2 | . | TRBJ2-2 | TRBV30 | TGTGCCTGGAGTGTCGGTCGGCGGGGGACCGGGGAGCTGTTTTTT | CAWSVGRRGTGELFF
. | few | TRBJ1-6 | TRBV3-1/TRBV3-2 | TGTGCCAGCAGCCCTCCTAGGAAGGCCATTATGAGCTCCTATAATTCACCCCTCCACTTT | CASSPPRKAIMSSYNSPLHF
. | . | TRBJ2-3 | TRBV9 | TGTGCCAGCAGCGTAGGTACAGGGTCTAGCACAGATACGCAGTATTTT | CASSVGTGSSTDTQYF